These 30 T cell receptor beta chains originate from one sample sequenced in a study of long-term antiretroviral therapy in people with HIV. Running of the v3.0 immunoSEQ assay took place at survey level. Only in-frame clones appear in the TCRdb table, and some are missing; sequencing was by immunoSEQ multiplex PCR. This sample has 30,000 to 35,000 clones, with around 94% found just once. Sequencing was performed on unsorted PBMCs, taken around 5.3 years after starting antiretroviral therapy. These receptors came from a woman aged 50 to 65 with HIV.

This chain links TRBV14 with TRBJ1-4; 9 bases are shared with TRBD1. The V segment lost 6 bases and the J segment 7 bases; nucleotides outside the gene matches: 9. This CDR3 region has 15 residues. CDR1 SGHDN and CDR2 FVKESK come from the germline V gene. The CDR3 here is CASSKQGAVGEKLFF. The DNA for the CDR3 is TGTGCCAGCAGTAAACAGGGGGCCGTAGGTGAAAAACTGTTTTTT.

J is TRBJ2-7 and V is TRBV6-1; tentative D call: TRBD1 (5 bases). Deletions cut 2 bases from V and 0 bases from J, with 11 bases between. The CDR3 length is 15 residues. Germline-derived CDR1 and CDR2 are MNHNS and SASEGT. The CDR3 nucleotides are TGTGCCAGCAGTGAACCCGTTGACAGCTCCTACGAGCAGTACTTC. Its protein product is CASSEPVDSSYEQYF.

The chain is built from TRBV6-5 and TRBJ2-5; 9 bases map to TRBD1. Germline V gives CDR1 MNHEY, CDR2 SVGAGI. The CDR3 has 14 amino acids. J gave up 4 bases and V 6 bases, and 6 bases lay outside the gene matches. The CDR3 loop reads CASSQGTGPETQYF. The CDR3 DNA reads as TGTGCCAGCAGCCAAGGGACAGGGCCAGAGACCCAGTACTTC.

This chain links TRBV30 with TRBJ1-1; TRBD1 is a possible D gene (6 bases). The V end lost 0 bases, the J end lost 6 bases, and 11 bases lay between the germline ends. The length of the CDR3 is 13 residues. CDR1 GTSNPN and CDR2 SVGIG come from the germline V gene (reference sequence). CDR3 protein: CAWSVGGAAEAFF. The CDR3 region has the DNA TGTGCCTGGAGTGTCGGGGGGGCGGCTGAAGCTTTCTTT.

The chain recombines TRBV5-4 with TRBJ1-3, with a weak D call TRBD1 (6 bases). Per germline, CDR1 SGHNT and CDR2 YYREEE (reference sequence). The CDR3 runs to 16 residues. Trimming cost V 3 bases and J 0 bases, with 13 bases left between them. The CDR3 coding sequence is TGTGCCAGCAGCTCCTACAGGGAGCGCTCTGGAAACACCATATATTTT. Its translation: CASSSYRERSGNTIYF.

Of note for this clone: This sample includes further DNA sequences coding for the same CDR3. The V and J genes are TRBV6-1 and TRBJ2-1; possible D gene TRBD1, 5 bases. CDR1 and CDR2 from the germline V gene are MNHNS and SASEGT. V lost 2 bases, J lost 9 bases, and 20 bases lay in between. The CDR3 is 16 amino acids. The CDR3 bases are TGTGCCAGCAGTGAACAGGGTAAAGGTAGATATAGTGAGCAGTTCTTC. This gives the protein CASSEQGKGRYSEQFF.

The chain carries TRBV7-2 and TRBJ2-1, with D possibly matching TRBD1 (6 bases). Trimming cost V 1 base and J 7 bases, with 11 bases left between them. The CDR3 covers 14 residues. CDR1 and CDR2 (germline): SGHTA, FQGNSA. The CDR3 region has the DNA TGTGCCAGCAGCTTAGGAGGGGGAGCGAATGAGCAGTTCTTC. Protein product: CASSLGGGANEQFF.

J is TRBJ2-5 and V is TRBV19; 12 bases line up with TRBD2. V lost 8 bases, J lost 2 bases, and 3 bases stayed unmatched. The CDR3 length is 14 residues. In germline, CDR1 is LNHDA, CDR2 SQIVND (reference sequence). The CDR3 sequence is CASGLAGTQETQYF. The CDR3 nucleotides are TGTGCCAGTGGACTAGCGGGGACGCAAGAGACCCAGTACTTC.

The gene calls are TRBV5-4 and TRBJ1-2; 7 nucleotides line up with TRBD1. The CDR3 runs 17 residues. CDR1 and CDR2 from the germline V gene are SGHNT and YYREEE (reference sequence). Germline trimming cut 4 bases from V and 2 bases from J; bases unmatched to any gene: 14. The CDR3 DNA reads TGTGCCAGCAGCCCTCGGTCGGGAGGGGGCGCGAACTATGGCTACACCTTC. Encoded protein: CASSPRSGGGANYGYTF.

The chain combines TRBV7-9 with TRBJ2-5, with D tentatively TRBD2 (5 bases). The CDR3 consists of 14 residues. Trimming left V 4 bases short and J 4 bases short, with 13 bases between. Germline CDR1 reads SEHNR; CDR2 reads FQNEAQ (reference sequence). CDR3 sequence reads: CASSSGGLAETQYF. CDR3 sequence (DNA): TGTGCCAGCAGCTCAGGCGGACTGGCAGAGACCCAGTACTTC.

This clone appeared a few times. The chain employs TRBV6-1 and TRBJ1-5, with 8 nucleotides matching TRBD1. CDR3 length equals 15 residues. Trimming at V came to 5 bases and at J to 5 bases, leaving 8 bases not matched to a gene. Germline-derived CDR1 and CDR2 are MNHNS and SASEGT. CDR3 protein: CASSSWTGSDQPQHF. The CDR3 DNA reads TGTGCCAGCAGTTCCTGGACAGGGTCAGATCAGCCCCAGCATTTT.

The genes are TRBV4-1 and TRBJ2-7; D gene ambiguous. The CDR3 totals 16 residues. V dropped 0 bases and J dropped 2 bases, with 14 bases sitting between them. Germline-derived CDR1 and CDR2 are MGHRA and YSYEKL. The CDR3 is CASSQEAPARTYEQYF. CDR3 DNA sequence: TGCGCCAGCAGCCAAGAAGCCCCGGCCAGGACCTACGAGCAGTACTTC.

This sequence joins TRBV19 and TRBJ2-3; perhaps TRBD1 as D (5 bases). Germline CDR1 LNHDA, CDR2 SQIVND (reference sequence). The CDR3 covers 14 residues. The V end was cut by 5 bases, the J end by 1 base, with 10 bases between. CDR3 loop: CASSLGPRTDTQYF. CDR3 coding DNA: TGTGCCAGTAGTTTGGGGCCTCGCACAGATACGCAGTATTTT.

The genes are TRBV19 and TRBJ2-3; D remains ambiguous. The germline CDR1 and CDR2 sequences are LNHDA and SQIVND (reference sequence). V lost 3 bases, J lost 5 bases, and 12 bases lay in between. The CDR3 contains 14 residues. CDR3 region: CASSINAERDTQYF. In DNA, the CDR3 is TGTGCCAGTAGTATTAACGCAGAGAGAGATACGCAGTATTTT.

Only one count was recorded for this clone. The chain combines TRBV10-3 with TRBJ1-5, with D possibly matching TRBD1 (6 bases). The CDR3 is made up of 14 amino acids. The germline V gene has CDR1 ENHRY and CDR2 SYGVKD. Trimming took off 6 bases at V and 5 bases at J, with 14 bases between the two ends. This CDR3 is CAISGGAMDQPQHF. Written as DNA, the CDR3 is TGTGCCATCAGCGGGGGCGCGATGGATCAGCCCCAGCATTTT.

The chain couples TRBV27 to TRBJ1-1, with 10 bases that match TRBD1. Germline V lookup: CDR1 MNHEY, CDR2 SMNVEV (reference sequence). The CDR3 has 14 residues. With V trimmed by 5 bases and J by 7 bases, 7 bases remained unmatched. CDR3 sequence reads: CASSKDRGAFEAFF. Here the CDR3 DNA reads TGTGCCAGCAGTAAGGACAGGGGGGCCTTTGAAGCTTTCTTT.

This chain links TRBV29-1 with TRBJ1-1; a weak D match, TRBD1 (5 bases). Trimming stripped 4 bases from V and 0 bases from J, with 21 bases between. The CDR3 spans 17 residues. CDR1 SQVTM and CDR2 ANQGSEA come from the germline V gene. CDR3 amino acids: CSVAPRAGVPLNTEAFF. CDR3 in DNA: TGCAGCGTTGCTCCCAGGGCTGGGGTGCCCCTGAACACTGAAGCTTTCTTT.

V usage is TRBV5-4 and J usage is TRBJ1-1, with 8 bases matching TRBD1. The V gene end was trimmed by 5 bases and the J gene end by 2 bases; junction bases not matched to a gene: 5. Germline CDR1 is SGHNT and CDR2 is YYREEE (reference sequence). The CDR3 contains 14 residues. CDR3 in DNA: TGTGCCAGCAGGTACAGGGGGATTAACACTGAAGCTTTCTTT. Its translation: CASRYRGINTEAFF.

This rearrangement joins TRBV2 to TRBJ1-1; 7 nucleotides line up with TRBD1. The germline gives CDR1 SNHLY, CDR2 FYNNEI. The length of the CDR3 is 14 residues. With V trimmed by 2 bases and J by 1 base, 1 base remained unmatched. The CDR3 DNA sequence: TGTGCCAGCAGTGAACACAGGGGGAACACTGAAGCTTTCTTT. Protein product: CASSEHRGNTEAFF.

This clone came up once. This rearrangement joins TRBV5-6 to TRBJ2-3; weak D call: TRBD1 (6 bases). Germline V gene lookup returns CDR1 SGHDT and CDR2 YYEEEE. The CDR3 runs to 19 residues. V was clipped by 4 bases and J by 1 base, with 25 bases between them. The CDR3 sequence: CASSPSPGTEGGGTDTQYF. CDR3 DNA sequence: TGTGCCAGCAGCCCGAGCCCCGGGACCGAAGGGGGAGGCACAGATACGCAGTATTTT. Based on the CDR3 plus reference TRBV5-6 and TRBJ2-3, the full variable domain is DAGVTQSPTHLIKTRGQQVTLRCSPKSGHDTVSWYQQALGQGPQFIFQYYEEEERQRGNFPDRFSGHQFPNYSSELNVNALLLGDSALYLCASSPSPGTEGGGTDTQYFGPGTRLTVL.

The V and J genes are TRBV4-1 and TRBJ1-2; the D gene is possibly TRBD1 (5 bases). This CDR3 has 14 amino acids. The germline V gene has CDR1 MGHRA and CDR2 YSYEKL. Trimming took off 4 bases at V and 2 bases at J, with 11 bases between the two ends. CDR3 residues: CASSPPGANYGYTF. The CDR3 nucleotides read TGCGCCAGCAGCCCGCCCGGGGCAAACTATGGCTACACCTTC.

The chain uses TRBV7-2 and TRBJ1-3; D unresolved. Trimming stripped 4 bases from V and 0 bases from J, with 10 bases between. This CDR3 is built from 15 residues. The germline V gene encodes CDR1 SGHTA and CDR2 FQGNSA. The CDR3 nucleotides are TGTGCCAGCAGCTCCCCAAAGGGCTCTGGAAACACCATATATTTT. As protein: CASSSPKGSGNTIYF.

This chain connects TRBV5-1 to TRBJ1-1, with D maybe TRBD1 (5 bases). The germline V and J ends were trimmed by 4 bases and 3 bases, with 13 bases remaining between them. This CDR3 contains 14 residues. Germline V CDR1 and CDR2: SGHRS, YFSETQ. DNA for the CDR3: TGCGCCAGCAGCCTTGTGGGGGAGTACACTGAAGCTTTCTTT. Amino acid sequence: CASSLVGEYTEAFF.

The gene calls are TRBV7-2 and TRBJ2-5; D unresolved. Germline V gene data show CDR1 as SGHTA and CDR2 as FQGNSA. The CDR3 sequence is 14 residues long. Trimming shortened V by 5 bases and J by 5 bases, and 15 bases separated the two germline ends. The CDR3 is CASSQNVARETQYF. The CDR3 DNA reads TGTGCCAGCAGCCAGAATGTGGCTCGGGAGACCCAGTACTTC. The variable domain in full, completed from reference TRBV7-2 and TRBJ2-5, reads GAGVSQSPSNKVTEKGKDVELRCDPISGHTALYWYRQSLGQGLEFLIYFQGNSAPDKSGLPSDRFSAERTGGSVSTLTIQRTQQEDSAVYLCASSQNVARETQYFGPGTRLLVL.

The CDR3 is CASSENRANSPLHF. The CDR3 nucleotides are TGTGCCAGCAGTGAAAACAGGGCTAATTCACCCCTCCACTTT. The genes are TRBV6-1 and TRBJ1-6, with a possible D match to TRBD1 (6 bases). CDR1 and CDR2 (germline): MNHNS, SASEGT. The V and J ends lost 2 bases and 6 bases respectively, with 8 bases between them. The CDR3 runs 14 residues.

The chain recombines TRBV7-6 with TRBJ1-2, with TRBD1 as a possible D gene (5 bases). Per germline, CDR1 SGHVS and CDR2 FNYEAQ. Trimming shortened V by 2 bases and J by 1 base, and 14 bases separated the two germline ends. CDR3 length: 16 amino acids. As DNA, the CDR3 is TGTGCCAGCAGCTTAAACACAGGCACTTTTAACTATGGCTACACCTTC. This translates into CASSLNTGTFNYGYTF. Complete variable domain (other parts from reference TRBV7-6 and TRBJ1-2): GAGVSQSPRYKVTKRGQDVALRCDPISGHVSLYWYRQALGQGPEFLTYFNYEAQQDKSGLPNDRFSAERPEGSISTLTIQRTEQRDSAMYRCASSLNTGTFNYGYTFGSGTRLTVV.

J is TRBJ2-5 and V is TRBV7-8, with 9 bases aligning to TRBD2. Germline V gene sequence: CDR1 SGHVS, CDR2 FQNEAQ. The V and J ends lost 5 bases and 6 bases, in that order; junction bases with no gene match: 10. The length of the CDR3 is 15 residues. DNA for the CDR3: TGTGCCAGCAGCGCGGGGGGGAACCTGAGGCAGACCCAGTACTTC. It specifies CASSAGGNLRQTQYF. The variable domain in full, with the rest retrieved from reference TRBV7-8 and TRBJ2-5, is GAGVSQSPRYKVAKRGQDVALRCDPISGHVSLFWYQQALGQGPEFLTYFQNEAQLDKSGLPSDRFFAERPEGSVSTLKIQRTQQEDSAVYLCASSAGGNLRQTQYFGPGTRLLVL.

A single count supports this clone. The chain links TRBV2 to TRBJ2-3; the match to TRBD1 covers 10 bases. The CDR3 covers 14 residues. Germline lookup yields CDR1 SNHLY and CDR2 FYNNEI. With 10 bases clipped from V and 6 bases from J, the junction kept 10 bases outside the gene matches. CDR3 DNA sequence: TGTGCCACCCGGGACAGGGGTACGATCGATACGCAGTATTTT. It encodes CATRDRGTIDTQYF.

The V call is TRBV27, the J call TRBJ2-1; 7 positions agree with TRBD2. The CDR3 is 19 residues long. The V gene's germline CDR1 is MNHEY and CDR2 SMNVEV (reference sequence). Unmatched junction bases numbered 22, after V lost 2 bases and J lost 9 bases. CDR3 amino acids: CASSLSFSRGGSPMIEQFF. The CDR3 nucleotides read TGTGCCAGCAGTTTAAGTTTCTCACGGGGAGGGTCCCCAATGATTGAGCAGTTCTTC.

The chain joins TRBV9 to TRBJ1-2; D gene unclear. This CDR3 has 14 residues. V lost 4 bases and J 4 bases, leaving 14 bases between the germline ends. Per germline, CDR1 SGDLS and CDR2 YYNGEE. The DNA for the CDR3 is TGTGCCAGCAGCTTCCAGGCAGCCTCCTATGGCTACACCTTC. Translated: CASSFQAASYGYTF.